This TCR beta chain comes out of a study of T cell repertoires in cytomegalovirus infection. Across the study: Public signatures in TCR beta pointed to CMV infection and matching HLA type.

The CDR3 loop spans 11 amino acids. Germline values: CDR1 LGHDT, CDR2 YNNKEL (reference sequence). V lost 0 bases and J 10 bases, leaving 5 bases between the germline ends. Findings of the study overall: Cumulative public TCR beta family frequency identified carriers of CMV plus the relevant HLA. In two of eight donors, the top clonotype was HLA-C-restricted CMV-specific.

TCRdb re-analysed the reads in MiXCR, keeping a single row per CDR3 protein. The data hold approximately 130,000 distinct CDR3 sequences, with roughly 9% observed a single time. In the case of this clonotype: Its specificity is unknown.

The TCR sequence derives from a human donor in good health (CMV status not recorded). Some clones in this sample may be carry-over from other donors' samples. The chain couples TRBV3-1 to TRBJ2-3; the D is unclear. The sample was PBMCs. The CDR3 is CASSQDSPQYF. The CDR3 nucleotides read TGTGCCAGCAGCCAAGATTCTCCGCAGTATTTT.